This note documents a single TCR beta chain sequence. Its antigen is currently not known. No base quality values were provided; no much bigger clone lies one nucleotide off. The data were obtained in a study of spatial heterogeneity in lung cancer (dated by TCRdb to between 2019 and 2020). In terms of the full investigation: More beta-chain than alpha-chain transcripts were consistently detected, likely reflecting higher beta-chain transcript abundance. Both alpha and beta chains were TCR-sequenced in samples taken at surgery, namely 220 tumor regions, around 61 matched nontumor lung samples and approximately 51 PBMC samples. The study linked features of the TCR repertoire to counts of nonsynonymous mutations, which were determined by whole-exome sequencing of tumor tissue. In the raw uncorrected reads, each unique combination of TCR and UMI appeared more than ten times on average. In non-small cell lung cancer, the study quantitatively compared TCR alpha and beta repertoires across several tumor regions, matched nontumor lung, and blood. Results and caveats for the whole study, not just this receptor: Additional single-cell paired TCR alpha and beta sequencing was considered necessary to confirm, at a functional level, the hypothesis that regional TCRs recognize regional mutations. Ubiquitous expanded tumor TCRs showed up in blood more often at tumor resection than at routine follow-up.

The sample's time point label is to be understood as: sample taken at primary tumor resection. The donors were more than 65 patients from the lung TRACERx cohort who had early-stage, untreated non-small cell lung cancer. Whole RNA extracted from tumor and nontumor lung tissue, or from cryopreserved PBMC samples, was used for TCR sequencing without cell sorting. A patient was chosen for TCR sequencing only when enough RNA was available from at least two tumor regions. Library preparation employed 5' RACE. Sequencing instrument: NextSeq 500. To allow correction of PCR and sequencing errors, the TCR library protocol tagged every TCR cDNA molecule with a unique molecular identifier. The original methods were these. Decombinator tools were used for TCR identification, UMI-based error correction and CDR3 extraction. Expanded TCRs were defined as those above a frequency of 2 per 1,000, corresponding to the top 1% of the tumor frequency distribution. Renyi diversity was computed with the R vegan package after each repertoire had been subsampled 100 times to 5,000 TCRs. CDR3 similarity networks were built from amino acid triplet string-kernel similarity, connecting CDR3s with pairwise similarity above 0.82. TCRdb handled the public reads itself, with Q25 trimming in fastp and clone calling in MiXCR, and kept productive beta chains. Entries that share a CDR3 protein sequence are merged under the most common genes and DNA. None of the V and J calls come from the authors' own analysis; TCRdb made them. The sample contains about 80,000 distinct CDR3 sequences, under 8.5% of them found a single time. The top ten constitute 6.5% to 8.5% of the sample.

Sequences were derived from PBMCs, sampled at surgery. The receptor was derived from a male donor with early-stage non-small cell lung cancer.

The CDR3 region: CASSYGRNYGYTF. The nucleotides are TGTGCCAGCAGTTACGGACGAAACTATGGCTACACCTTC. The receptor chain draws on TRBV12-3 or TRBV12-4 and TRBJ1-2; no D segment can be confidently identified. The CDR3, from cysteine to phenylalanine, totals 13 residues. The sequence is cut down to CDR3 DNA, 39 bases in frame from base 1. Relative to germline, V is 4 bases shorter and J is 2 bases shorter, with 8 bases between their ends.